Sequencing of this T cell receptor (beta chain) was carried out in a study of regulatory T cells in long-lasting Graves disease. Time point reported: newly diagnosed GD, antithyroid drugs for less than 3 months. The TCR library was made from RNA extracted from PBMCs. This clonotype was detected many times. Arm-PCR of CDR3 regions and iRepertoire HTBI primers were the basis on which TCR beta libraries were built. TCRdb fed the multiplex PCR reads into MiXCR, producing one record per CDR3 protein. This sample carries about 500,000 distinct CDR3 sequences, around 15% of them seen once, and the ten largest clones take 9% to 15%. The CDR3 length is 14 residues. Germline CDR1 is LGHDT and CDR2 is YNNKEL (reference sequence). V lost 0 bases to trimming and J lost 8 bases; unmatched junction nucleotides: 0. In addition, the sample was reused for a study of T cells in Graves' hyperthyroidism and ophthalmopathy.

The chain couples TRBV3-1 to TRBJ2-1; 11 nucleotides align to TRBD2. The TCR comes from a middle-aged man with Graves disease. The material was peripheral blood mononuclear cells (PBMCs), obtained at new diagnosis, from a patient treated with antithyroid drugs. In DNA, the CDR3 is TGTGCCAGCAGCCAAGAACTAGCGGGAGATGAGCAGTTCTTC. It translates to CASSQELAGDEQFF.